This TCR beta chain appears in the sequencing data of a study of blood T cell repertoires in COVID-19. Study-level background: Spain, Italy and the United States supplied samples that represented acute and convalescent COVID-19. Sources were T cells, B-cell-depleted T cells, or PBMCs; the material itself was cDNA or gDNA.

The V gene lost 0 bases and the J gene lost 3 bases, with 16 bases spanning the gap. Germline CDR1 is SGHDT and CDR2 is YYEEEE. The CDR3 runs 16 residues. In the original workflow: Counts of nucleated cells, estimated from reference gene primer amplification, were obtained. Profiled with immunoSEQ multiplex PCR; TCRdb holds only in-frame clones, not every one. The DNA was the basis for D and trimming; V, J and clone size are from that table. In the table there are roughly 73,000 clones, 75% to 85% of which are singletons. The material sequenced was peripheral blood. The sequence came from a human donor in a cohort sampled during active COVID-19. The chain combines TRBV5-6 with TRBJ2-7, with D possibly matching TRBD1 (6 bases). This CDR3 reads CASSLAPRGKVYEQYF. CDR3 coding DNA: TGTGCCAGCAGCTTGGCCCCCAGGGGCAAAGTCTACGAGCAGTACTTC.